This is a list of T cell receptor beta chains from one sample in a study of T cells after yellow fever vaccination. Using its own MiXCR run on the 5' RACE reads, TCRdb lists one record per CDR3 protein. The repertoire holds about 170,000 distinct CDR3 sequences, approximately 11% seen once, with around 34% in the top ten. The sample was CD8+ T cells sorted from PBMCs, taken 15 days after the yellow fever booster vaccination. The receptor source for this set is a man aged 18 to 29 who received the YFV17D yellow fever vaccine. The CDR3 runs from the conserved cysteine through the conserved F or W. A D gene is named only where the DNA matches it firmly. Size is stated for part of the rows, as once, few or many counts, or as a class when the clone is expanded.

TRBV11-2	TRBJ2-3	few	TRBD1	CASSLVTGTGLVQGTDTQYF	TGTGCCAGCAGCTTAGTGACAGGGACAGGCCTCGTGCAAGGGACAGATACGCAGTATTTT
TRBV27	TRBJ2-5	-	-	CASGFTGALQETQYF	TGTGCCAGCGGGTTCACGGGGGCCTTACAAGAGACCCAGTACTTC
TRBV20-1	TRBJ1-1	few	-	CSARWGAEAFF	TGCAGTGCTCGTTGGGGCGCTGAAGCTTTCTTT
TRBV6-2/TRBV6-3	TRBJ2-4	medium-sized	-	CASSSWTVLAKNIQYF	TGTGCCAGCAGTTCCTGGACTGTACTAGCCAAAAACATTCAGTACTTC
TRBV7-6	TRBJ1-1	-	TRBD1	CASSFPGQLEAFF	TGTGCCAGCAGCTTCCCGGGACAGCTTGAAGCTTTCTTT
TRBV27	TRBJ1-4	few	TRBD1	CASSTGTGKELFF	TGTGCCAGCAGTACCGGGACAGGGAAGGAACTGTTTTTT
TRBV9	TRBJ1-3	few	-	CASSVELESSGNTIYF	TGTGCCAGCAGCGTAGAACTCGAGAGCTCTGGAAACACCATATATTTT
TRBV6-5	TRBJ2-2	many	-	CASRWGRGWWSGSGELFF	TGTGCCAGCAGATGGGGGAGAGGGTGGTGGAGTGGGTCCGGGGAGCTGTTTTTT
TRBV12-3/TRBV12-4	TRBJ1-1	few	-	CASSPWDGRSTEAFF	TGTGCCAGCAGTCCCTGGGACGGGAGGAGTACTGAAGCTTTCTTT
TRBV2	TRBJ2-5	-	-	CASSHRDEETQYF	TGTGCCAGCAGTCACCGGGACGAAGAGACCCAGTACTTC
TRBV7-9	TRBJ2-5	few	TRBD2	CASSFLRGGRETQYF	TGTGCCAGCAGCTTTTTGCGGGGGGGCCGTGAGACCCAGTACTTC
TRBV4-1	TRBJ1-1	-	-	CASSPDMTDTEAFF	TGCGCCAGCAGCCCAGATATGACAGACACTGAAGCTTTCTTT